This TCR beta chain was recovered during a study of blood T cell repertoires in COVID-19. About the study: Some COVID-19 samples were acute and others convalescent; all came from the United States, Italy and Spain. T cells, B-cell-depleted T cells, or PBMCs supplied cDNA or gDNA.

This clone was observed once. Trimming cost V 3 bases and J 5 bases; bases outside gene matches: 13. The CDR3 covers 17 residues. Germline CDR1 LGHNA, CDR2 YSLEER. Source study methods: Reference gene primer amplification gave nucleated cell count estimates. Clones were sequenced by immunoSEQ multiplex PCR, and TCRdb holds only the in-frame ones, with some missing. Clone size and V and J calls were adopted from that table, with D and trimming inferred from the DNA. The sample carries just under 300,000 clones, more than 75% recorded once. This clonotype was obtained from a man aged 65 to 79 with acute or convalescent COVID-19. The rearrangement joins TRBV4-3 to TRBJ2-7; 10 nucleotides match TRBD1. Sequencing used peripheral blood. The CDR3 DNA reads as TGCGCCAGCAGCCACAATCCACCGGGACAGGGGTGGGACGAGCAGTACTTC. This translates into CASSHNPPGQGWDEQYF.